The sequence of this T cell receptor (beta chain) was determined in a study of CD8+CD57+ T cells in acquired aplastic anemia. The wider study: Sorted CD4+ and CD8+ cells gave an average of approximately 3 ug of DNA. CD4+ reads averaged around 9.9 million in healthy donors. Study-level points and caveats: Patients and controls shared roughly 30 CD8+ CDR3 sequences, which appeared highly expressed in patients and within their immunodominant clones.

Genomic DNA provided the template from which TCR beta VDJ and CDR3 profiles were obtained. TCRdb used MiXCR to reprocess the reads, holding one entry per CDR3 protein. In the table there are approximately 170,000 distinct CDR3 sequences, approximately 52% of which are singletons. This clonotype came up many times. Antigen unknown. V lost 5 bases and J lost 1, with 14 bases in between. Per germline, CDR1 DFQATT and CDR2 SNEGSKA (reference sequence). CDR3 size: 15 residues. This TCR was recovered from a human donor in good health, serving as a control. Source material: sorted CD4+, CD8+, or CD8+CD57+ T cells (not recorded which) from PBMCs. The chain employs TRBV20-1 and TRBJ1-4, with D unresolved. In nucleotides, the CDR3 is TGCAGTGCTCTGGTTCCGTATTTAACTAATGAAAAACTGTTTTTT. Protein sequence: CSALVPYLTNEKLFF.